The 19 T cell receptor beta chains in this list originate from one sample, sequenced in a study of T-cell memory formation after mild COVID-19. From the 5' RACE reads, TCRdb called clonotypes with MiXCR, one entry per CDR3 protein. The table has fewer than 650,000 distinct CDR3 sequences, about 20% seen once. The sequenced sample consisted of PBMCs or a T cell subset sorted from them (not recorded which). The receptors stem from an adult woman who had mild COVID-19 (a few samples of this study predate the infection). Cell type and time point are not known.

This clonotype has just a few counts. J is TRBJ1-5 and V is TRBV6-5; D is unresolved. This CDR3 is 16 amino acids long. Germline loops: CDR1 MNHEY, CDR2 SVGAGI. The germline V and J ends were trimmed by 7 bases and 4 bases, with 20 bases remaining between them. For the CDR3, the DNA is TGTGCCAGCACTCCCTTTTGGGCAGGCCAGAATCAGCCCCAGCATTTT. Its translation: CASTPFWAGQNQPQHF.

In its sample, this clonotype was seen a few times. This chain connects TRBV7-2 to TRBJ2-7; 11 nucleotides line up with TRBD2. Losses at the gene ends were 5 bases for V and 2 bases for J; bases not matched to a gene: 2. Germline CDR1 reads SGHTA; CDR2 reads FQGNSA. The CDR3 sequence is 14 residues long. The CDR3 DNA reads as TGTGCCAGCAGCCAGACTAGCGGGGCCTACGAGCAGTACTTC. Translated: CASSQTSGAYEQYF.

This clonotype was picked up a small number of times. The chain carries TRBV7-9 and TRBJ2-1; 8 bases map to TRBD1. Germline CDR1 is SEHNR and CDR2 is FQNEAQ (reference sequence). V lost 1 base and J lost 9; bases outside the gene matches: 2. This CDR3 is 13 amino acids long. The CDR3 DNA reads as TGTGCCAGCAGCTTAGTGGACAGGGTTGAGCAGTTCTTC. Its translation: CASSLVDRVEQFF. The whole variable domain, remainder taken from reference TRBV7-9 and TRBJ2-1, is DTGVSQNPRHKITKRGQNVTFRCDPISEHNRLYWYRQTLGQGPEFLTYFQNEAQLEKSRLLSDRFSAERPKGSFSTLEIQRTEQGDSAMYLCASSLVDRVEQFFGPGTRLTVL.

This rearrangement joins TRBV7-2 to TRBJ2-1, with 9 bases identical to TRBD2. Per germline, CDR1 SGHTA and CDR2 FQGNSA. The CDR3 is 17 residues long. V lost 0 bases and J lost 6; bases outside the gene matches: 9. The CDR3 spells CASSLAPSGTSLNEQFF. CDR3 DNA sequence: TGTGCCAGCAGCTTAGCCCCTTCCGGGACTAGCCTCAATGAGCAGTTCTTC.

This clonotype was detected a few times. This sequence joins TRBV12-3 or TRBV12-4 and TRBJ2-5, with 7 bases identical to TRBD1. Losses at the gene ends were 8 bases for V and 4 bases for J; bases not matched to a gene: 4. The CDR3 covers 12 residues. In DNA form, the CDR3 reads TGTGCCAGCGTTAGGGGGCTAGAGACCCAGTACTTC. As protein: CASVRGLETQYF.

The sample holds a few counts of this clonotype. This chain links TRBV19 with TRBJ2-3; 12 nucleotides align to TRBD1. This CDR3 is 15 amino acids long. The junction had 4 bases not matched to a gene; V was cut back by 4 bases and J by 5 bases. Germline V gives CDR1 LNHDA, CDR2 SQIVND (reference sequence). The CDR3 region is CASSTGTGGIDTQYF. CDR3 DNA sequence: TGTGCCAGTAGTACCGGGACAGGGGGCATAGATACGCAGTATTTT.

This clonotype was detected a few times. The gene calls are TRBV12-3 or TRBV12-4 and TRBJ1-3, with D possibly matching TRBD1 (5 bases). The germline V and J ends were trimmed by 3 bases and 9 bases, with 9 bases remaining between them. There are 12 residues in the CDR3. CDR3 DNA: TGTGCCAGCAGTTTGGGGCTTGGCACCATATATTTT. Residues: CASSLGLGTIYF.

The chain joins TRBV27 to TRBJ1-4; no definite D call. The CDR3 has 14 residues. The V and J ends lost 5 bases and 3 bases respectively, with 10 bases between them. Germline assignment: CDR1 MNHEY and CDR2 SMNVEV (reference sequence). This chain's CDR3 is CASSPALANEKLFF. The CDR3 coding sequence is TGTGCCAGCAGTCCAGCGTTGGCTAATGAAAAACTGTTTTTT.

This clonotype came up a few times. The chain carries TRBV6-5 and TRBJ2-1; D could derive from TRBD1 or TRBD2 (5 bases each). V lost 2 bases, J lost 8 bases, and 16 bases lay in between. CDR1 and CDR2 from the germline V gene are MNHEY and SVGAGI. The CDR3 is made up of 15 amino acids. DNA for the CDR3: TGTGCCAGCAGTTACCGCCGGGACGGCCGCCATGAGCAGTTCTTC. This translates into CASSYRRDGRHEQFF.

CDR3 amino acids: CASSPDRPRANEQFF. The DNA of the CDR3 is TGTGCCAGCAGCCCAGACAGACCAAGGGCCAATGAGCAGTTCTTC. The gene calls are TRBV7-3 and TRBJ2-1, with TRBD1 as a possible D gene (5 bases). Between the trimmed V and J ends, which lost 5 bases and 6 bases, there was a span of 17 bases. The CDR3 is 15 amino acids. The germline gives CDR1 SGHTA, CDR2 FQGTGA.

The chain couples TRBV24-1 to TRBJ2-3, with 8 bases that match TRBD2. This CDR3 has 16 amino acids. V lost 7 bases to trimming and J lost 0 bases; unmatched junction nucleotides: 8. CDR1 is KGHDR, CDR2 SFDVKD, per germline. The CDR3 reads CATSATSGASTDTQYF. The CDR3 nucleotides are TGTGCCACCAGCGCAACTAGCGGAGCTAGCACAGATACGCAGTATTTT.

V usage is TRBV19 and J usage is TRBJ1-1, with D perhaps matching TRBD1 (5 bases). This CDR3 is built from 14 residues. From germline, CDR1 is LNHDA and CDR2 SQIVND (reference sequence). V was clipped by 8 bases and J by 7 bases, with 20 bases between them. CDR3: CASEGTHGTDEAFF. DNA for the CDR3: TGTGCCAGTGAAGGGACCCACGGAACAGATGAAGCTTTCTTT.

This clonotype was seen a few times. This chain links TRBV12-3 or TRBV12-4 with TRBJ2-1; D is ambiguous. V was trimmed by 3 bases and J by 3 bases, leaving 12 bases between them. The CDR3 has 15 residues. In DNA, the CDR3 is TGTGCCAGCAGTTTCGGTCGACGGTTCTACAATGAGCAGTTCTTC. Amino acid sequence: CASSFGRRFYNEQFF.

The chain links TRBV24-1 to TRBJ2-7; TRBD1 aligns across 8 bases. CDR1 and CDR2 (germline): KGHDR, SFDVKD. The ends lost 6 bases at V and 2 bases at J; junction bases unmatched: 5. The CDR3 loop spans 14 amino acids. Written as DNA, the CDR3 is TGTGCCACCAGTAACAGGGGGATCCCCTACGAGCAGTACTTC. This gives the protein CATSNRGIPYEQYF.

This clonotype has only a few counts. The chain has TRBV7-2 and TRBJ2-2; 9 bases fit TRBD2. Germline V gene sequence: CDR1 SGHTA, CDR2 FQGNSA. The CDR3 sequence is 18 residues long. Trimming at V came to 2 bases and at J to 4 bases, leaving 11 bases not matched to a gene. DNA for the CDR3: TGTGCCAGCAGCTTACCTGAGTACGTGACTAGCGGCACCGGGGAGCTGTTTTTT. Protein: CASSLPEYVTSGTGELFF.

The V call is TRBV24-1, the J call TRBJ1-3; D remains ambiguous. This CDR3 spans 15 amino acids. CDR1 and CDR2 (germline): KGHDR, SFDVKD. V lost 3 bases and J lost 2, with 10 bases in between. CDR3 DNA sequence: TGTGCCACCAGTGATGAGGGTCATGCTGGAAACACCATATATTTT. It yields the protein CATSDEGHAGNTIYF.

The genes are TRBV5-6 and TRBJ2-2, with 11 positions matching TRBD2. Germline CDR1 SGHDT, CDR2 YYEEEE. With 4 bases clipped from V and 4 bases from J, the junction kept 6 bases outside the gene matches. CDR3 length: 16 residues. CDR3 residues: CASSVNGLAGTGELFF. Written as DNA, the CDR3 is TGTGCCAGCAGCGTCAATGGACTAGCGGGCACCGGGGAGCTGTTTTTT.

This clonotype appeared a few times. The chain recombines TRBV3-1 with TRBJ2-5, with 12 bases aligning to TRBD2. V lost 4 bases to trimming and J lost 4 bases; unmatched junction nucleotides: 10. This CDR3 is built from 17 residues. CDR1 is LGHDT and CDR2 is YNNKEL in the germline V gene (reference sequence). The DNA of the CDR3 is TGTGCCAGCAGCCCGCTCGGACTAGCGGGGATGGGAGAGACCCAGTACTTC. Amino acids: CASSPLGLAGMGETQYF.

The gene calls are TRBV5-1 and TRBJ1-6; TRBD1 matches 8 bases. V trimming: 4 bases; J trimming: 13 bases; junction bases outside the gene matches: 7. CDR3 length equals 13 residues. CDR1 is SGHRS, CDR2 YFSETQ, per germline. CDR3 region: CASSNGQGAPLHF. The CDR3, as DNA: TGCGCCAGCAGCAATGGACAGGGAGCGCCCCTCCACTTT.